The 20 T cell receptor beta chains below all came from one sample that was sequenced in a study of blood T cell repertoires in COVID-19. Sequencing was performed with immunoSEQ multiplex PCR; in TCRdb, only in-frame clones are kept and a portion is missing. This table has about 670,000 clones, around 89% appearing once. Material: peripheral blood. The receptors here all came from a woman younger than 30 with acute or convalescent COVID-19.

The chain links TRBV7-6 to TRBJ2-2; D may be TRBD1 (6 bases). Germline loops: CDR1 SGHVS, CDR2 FNYEAQ. The CDR3 totals 16 residues. The V end lost 2 bases, the J end lost 3 bases, and 13 bases lay between the germline ends. The CDR3 DNA reads as TGTGCCAGCAGCTTACCTACAGGGTTGTACACCGGGGAGCTGTTTTTT. Residues: CASSLPTGLYTGELFF.

This chain joins TRBV11-2 and TRBJ2-7, with a weak D call TRBD2 (7 bases). V was trimmed by 1 base and J by 2 bases, leaving 15 bases between them. This CDR3 comprises 16 residues. CDR1 and CDR2 (germline): SGHAT, FQNNGV. In DNA form, the CDR3 reads TGTGCCAGCAGCTTAGGCTTGCGGGGGCCGACCTACGAGCAGTACTTC. It translates to CASSLGLRGPTYEQYF.

The chain combines TRBV7-2 with TRBJ2-1, with TRBD2 as a possible D gene (6 bases). With 5 bases removed from V and 6 bases from J, the gap between germline ends came to 14 bases. Looked up from germline, CDR1 is SGHTA and CDR2 is FQGNSA. CDR3 length equals 14 residues. The CDR3 loop reads CASSTLTSSNEQFF. Here the CDR3 DNA reads TGTGCCAGCAGCACGTTAACTAGCTCCAATGAGCAGTTCTTC.

The chain links TRBV11-2 to TRBJ2-1, with 12 bases fitting TRBD2. V lost 6 bases and J lost 8; bases outside the gene matches: 11. Germline V gene data show CDR1 as SGHAT and CDR2 as FQNNGV. The CDR3 spans 16 residues. CDR3 coding DNA: TGTGCCAGCAGAATCTCTAGCGGGGGGGCGAGGGATGAGCAGTTCTTC. Translation gives CASRISSGGARDEQFF.

The V gene is TRBV19, the J gene TRBJ1-2, with a possible D match to TRBD1 (5 bases). V was clipped by 7 bases and J by 1 base, with 16 bases between them. The CDR3 is 15 residues long. The V gene's germline CDR1 is LNHDA and CDR2 SQIVND (reference sequence). DNA of the CDR3: TGTGCCAGTAACCCTACCCGAGACAGTAACTATGGCTACACCTTC. It translates to CASNPTRDSNYGYTF.

V gene TRBV7-3 combines with J gene TRBJ1-5; D ambiguous. CDR3 length: 14 amino acids. CDR1 is SGHTA and CDR2 is FQGTGA in the germline V gene. Trimming removed 5 bases at V and 5 bases at J, with 13 bases between. In DNA form, the CDR3 reads TGTGCCAGCAGCCAAGGAGGGCGAGATCAGCCCCAGCATTTT. It encodes CASSQGGRDQPQHF.

This clone occurred once. The chain joins TRBV6-4 to TRBJ2-3; 12 bases fit TRBD2. Losses at the gene ends were 0 bases for V and 9 bases for J; bases not matched to a gene: 1. The CDR3 runs to 14 residues. In germline, CDR1 is MRHNA, CDR2 SNTAGT. The CDR3 region has the DNA TGTGCCAGCAGTGACTCAACTAGCGGGGGGACGCAGTATTTT. Encoded protein: CASSDSTSGGTQYF.

Only one count was recorded for this clone. The chain is built from TRBV7-2 and TRBJ2-7; 7 positions match TRBD2. CDR3 length: 15 amino acids. Germline values: CDR1 SGHTA, CDR2 FQGNSA. V lost 3 bases and J lost 2; bases outside the gene matches: 7. CDR3 protein: CASSFGRGTTYEQYF. The CDR3, as DNA: TGTGCCAGCAGCTTTGGGCGGGGGACCACCTACGAGCAGTACTTC.

Comment on this clone: The sample holds other DNA sequences that translate to the same CDR3. CDR3 sequence: CAWNRDSNQPQHF. The DNA for the CDR3 is TGTGCCTGGAACAGAGATAGCAATCAGCCCCAGCATTTT. The gene calls are TRBV30 and TRBJ1-5, with unresolved D. CDR3 length: 13 residues. In germline, CDR1 is GTSNPN, CDR2 SVGIG (reference sequence). Deletions cut 4 bases from V and 0 bases from J, with 7 bases between. The full variable domain, its missing parts supplied by reference TRBV30 and TRBJ1-5, is SQTIHQWPATLVQPVGSPLSLECTVEGTSNPNLYWYRQAAGRGLQLLFYSVGIGQISSEVPQNLSASRPQDRQFILSSKKLLLSDSGFYLCAWNRDSNQPQHFGDGTRLSIL.

As to this clone: Other nucleotide sequences in the sample specify the same CDR3. J is TRBJ2-7 and V is TRBV24-1; TRBD1 is a possible D gene (5 bases). The ends were cut back, 4 bases at V and 3 bases at J, with 6 bases in the middle. Germline loops: CDR1 KGHDR, CDR2 SFDVKD. CDR3 length equals 12 residues. CDR3 sequence: CATSETGYEQYF. The CDR3 bases are TGTGCCACCAGTGAAACAGGCTACGAGCAGTACTTC.

This clone was recorded once. The chain employs TRBV5-1 and TRBJ2-3, with 8 bases that match TRBD1. With 2 bases clipped from V and 1 base from J, the junction kept 9 bases outside the gene matches. CDR3 size: 17 residues. The germline V gene encodes CDR1 SGHRS and CDR2 YFSETQ. CDR3 bases: TGCGCCAGCAGCTTTCCCACTCAGGGGGCCGGCACAGATACGCAGTATTTT. Amino acids: CASSFPTQGAGTDTQYF.

This clone turned up a few times. This chain connects TRBV30 to TRBJ1-2; tentatively, D is TRBD1 (6 bases). CDR1 and CDR2 from the germline V gene are GTSNPN and SVGIG (reference sequence). The length of the CDR3 is 13 residues. Trimming pared 4 bases from V and 4 bases from J, leaving 13 bases between. The CDR3 DNA is TGTGCCTGGACCGTCATGGGGGCCTATGGCTACACCTTC. This codes for CAWTVMGAYGYTF.

The chain uses TRBV10-3 and TRBJ1-3, with TRBD1 matching 7 bases. Germline CDR1 is ENHRY and CDR2 is SYGVKD. The CDR3 covers 16 residues. J gave up 4 bases and V 4 bases, and 10 bases lay outside the gene matches. CDR3 sequence (DNA): TGTGCCATCAGTGGGACACGGACAGGAGGCGGAAACACCATATATTTT. Its translation is CAISGTRTGGGNTIYF.

The CDR3, as DNA: TGCAGCGTTGGTTCTGGGGCTAAGGAGCAGTACTTC. Translation gives CSVGSGAKEQYF. J is TRBJ2-7 and V is TRBV29-1; maybe TRBD1 (5 bases). This CDR3 has 12 residues. V was clipped by 4 bases and J by 7 bases, with 14 bases between them. The germline V gene encodes CDR1 SQVTM and CDR2 ANQGSEA.

The CDR3 DNA follows: TGTGCCAGCAGCTTAGTCCGCCGGCAGGGGTCGGAATTTGGCTACACCTTC. Protein product: CASSLVRRQGSEFGYTF. This chain links TRBV7-2 with TRBJ1-2; a weak D match, TRBD1 (6 bases). The CDR3 is 17 residues long. Germline V gives CDR1 SGHTA, CDR2 FQGNSA. V was pared by 1 base and J by 7 bases, with 22 bases between.

The genes are TRBV6-2 or TRBV6-3 and TRBJ1-6; D gene uncertain. Trimming took 5 bases from V and 10 from J, leaving 9 bases between them. CDR3 length equals 12 residues. Germline CDR1 is MNHEY and CDR2 is SVGEGT. CDR3 amino acids: CASSDPLSPLHF. DNA for the CDR3: TGTGCCAGCAGTGATCCCCTATCACCCCTCCACTTT.

The CDR3 region is CASGLAGGRDTGELFF. CDR3 sequence (DNA): TGTGCCTCCGGACTAGCGGGGGGGCGGGACACCGGGGAGCTGTTTTTT. This rearrangement joins TRBV3-1 (or the pseudogene TRBV3-2) to TRBJ2-2, with 15 bases matching TRBD2. J gave up 3 bases and V 11 bases, and 7 bases lay outside the gene matches. CDR1 is LGHDT and CDR2 is YNNKEL in the germline V gene (reference sequence). This CDR3 comprises 16 residues.

The V call is TRBV25-1, the J call TRBJ2-3; 10 positions agree with TRBD2. J lost 14 bases, V lost 3 bases, and 14 bases had no gene match. Germline V CDR1 and CDR2: MGHDK, SYGVNS. The CDR3 runs 15 residues. The CDR3 DNA is TGTGCCAGCAGTGATTTAACTAGCGGGGACTTCGCCAGGTATTTT. Its protein product is CASSDLTSGDFARYF.

J is TRBJ2-5 and V is TRBV30; a weak D match, TRBD2 (6 bases). The CDR3 length is 12 residues. Between the trimmed V and J ends, which lost 5 bases and 7 bases, there was a span of 14 bases. CDR1 and CDR2 from the germline V gene are GTSNPN and SVGIG (reference sequence). The CDR3 sequence is CAWGDGGATQYF. The CDR3 DNA sequence: TGTGCCTGGGGCGACGGGGGAGCGACCCAGTACTTC.

Of note for this clone: The sample contains more than one DNA sequence encoding this CDR3. The chain joins TRBV9 to TRBJ2-7; TRBD2 matches 12 bases. The CDR3 is 15 residues long. V was pared by 2 bases and J by 1 base, with 1 base of the junction left unmatched. Per germline, CDR1 SGDLS and CDR2 YYNGEE. The DNA of the CDR3 is TGTGCCAGCAGCGTTGGGACTAGCGGGTCCTACGAGCAGTACTTC. It encodes CASSVGTSGSYEQYF.